This TCR beta chain was observed in a study of shared clonotypes between healthy human individuals. This clone was seen many times. Antigen: not known. General study points: Estimated richness values were generally larger in naive subsets than in memory subsets.

Method: immunoSEQ multiplex PCR; TCRdb's copy keeps in-frame clones and lacks some. The repertoire holds over 850,000 clones, with 75% to 80% as singletons. Trimming removed 5 bases at V and 7 bases at J, with 12 bases between. The CDR3 loop spans 13 amino acids. Germline V gene data show CDR1 as SEHNR and CDR2 as FQNEAQ (reference sequence). This TCR was sampled from a man aged 18 to 29 in good health. Some clones in this sample may be carry-over from other donors' samples. The chain combines TRBV7-9 with TRBJ1-5; no clear D gene. Sequencing was carried out using memory CD4+ T cells from PBMCs. The sample's subset: CD45RA-negative fraction. The CDR3 nucleotides are TGTGCCAGCAGCACCCAGCCGGGACAGCCCCAGCATTTT. It specifies CASSTQPGQPQHF.